The rows below give T cell receptor beta chains drawn from one sample of a study of cytomegalovirus exposure and HLA in healthy donors. Sequencing used immunoSEQ multiplex PCR; TCRdb keeps in-frame clones, though not all of them. The sample records approximately 180,000 clones, roughly nine tenths being singletons. Sequencing was performed on PBMCs. The receptors shown here come from a man between 18 and 35 years old in good health and CMV-seropositive. CDR3s include the opening cysteine and the closing phenylalanine or tryptophan. Each record gives: V gene, clone size, D gene, J gene, CDR3 protein, CDR3 DNA. A D gene is named only where the DNA matches it firmly. Only some rows state a clone size, as once, few, many or a class for expanded clones.

V: TRBV18; size: .; D: .; J: TRBJ1-2; CDR3: CASSPPTRGYGYTF; DNA: TGTGCCAGCTCACCACCGACACGGGGATATGGCTACACCTTC
V: TRBV28; size: once; D: TRBD2; J: TRBJ2-3; CDR3: CASTLPGLAGGPSTDTQYF; DNA: TGTGCCAGCACCCTACCCGGACTAGCGGGAGGGCCCTCCACAGATACGCAGTATTTT
V: TRBV18; size: .; D: .; J: TRBJ2-7; CDR3: CASSPRLERDEQYF; DNA: TGTGCCAGCTCACCCCGACTAGAGAGGGACGAGCAGTACTTC
V: TRBV7-9; size: .; D: .; J: TRBJ1-1; CDR3: CASSYKARASGTEAFF; DNA: TGTGCCAGCAGCTATAAAGCAAGGGCCTCGGGGACTGAAGCTTTCTTT
V: TRBV4-3; size: .; D: TRBD2; J: TRBJ2-2; CDR3: CASSQAVAGVGMDTGELFF; DNA: TGCGCCAGCAGCCAAGCGGTAGCGGGGGTCGGTATGGACACCGGGGAGCTGTTTTTT
V: TRBV11-2; size: .; D: TRBD1; J: TRBJ2-7; CDR3: CASSPDRNPLGQYF; DNA: TGTGCCAGCAGTCCGGACAGGAACCCCCTCGGGCAGTACTTC
V: TRBV27; size: .; D: .; J: TRBJ2-7; CDR3: CASSLEHSSYEQYF; DNA: TGTGCCAGCAGTTTGGAACACAGCTCCTACGAGCAGTACTTC
V: TRBV5-5; size: .; D: .; J: TRBJ2-1; CDR3: CASSLMGLNYNEQFF; DNA: TGTGCCAGCAGCTTGATGGGCTTAAACTACAATGAGCAGTTCTTC
V: TRBV7-2; size: .; D: TRBD1; J: TRBJ1-2; CDR3: CASSPGQHYGYTF; DNA: TGTGCCAGCAGCCCGGGACAGCACTATGGCTACACCTTC
V: TRBV27; size: once; D: .; J: TRBJ2-7; CDR3: CASSYRSRSYEQYF; DNA: TGTGCCAGCAGTTACAGATCCCGCTCCTACGAGCAGTACTTC
V: TRBV7-9; size: .; D: .; J: TRBJ1-1; CDR3: CASSLAWGGTEAFF; DNA: TGTGCCAGCAGCTTAGCGTGGGGAGGCACTGAAGCTTTCTTT
V: TRBV27; size: .; D: .; J: TRBJ1-1; CDR3: CASIGRGTEAFF; DNA: TGTGCCAGCATCGGGAGGGGGACTGAAGCTTTCTTT
V: TRBV18; size: .; D: TRBD2; J: TRBJ2-7; CDR3: CASSPTSGRVEQYF; DNA: TGTGCCAGCTCACCTACTAGCGGGAGAGTCGAGCAGTACTTC
V: TRBV9; size: once; D: .; J: TRBJ2-1; CDR3: CASSVEWGDRNEQFF; DNA: TGTGCCAGCAGCGTAGAATGGGGGGACCGGAATGAGCAGTTCTTC
V: TRBV13; size: .; D: TRBD1; J: TRBJ1-3; CDR3: CASSLGTGFYSGNTIYF; DNA: TGTGCCAGCAGCCTAGGGACAGGATTCTACTCTGGAAACACCATATATTTT
V: TRBV19; size: many; D: .; J: TRBJ2-7; CDR3: CASSTGSYEQYF; DNA: TGTGCCAGTAGTACCGGCTCCTACGAGCAGTACTTC
V: TRBV7-3; size: .; D: TRBD1; J: TRBJ1-1; CDR3: CASSLTQGSATEAFF; DNA: TGTGCCAGCAGCCTCACACAGGGGAGCGCCACTGAAGCTTTCTTT
V: TRBV28; size: .; D: .; J: TRBJ2-3; CDR3: CASSRSAALTDTQYF; DNA: TGTGCCAGCAGCAGATCAGCGGCCCTCACAGATACGCAGTATTTT
V: TRBV5-1; size: .; D: .; J: TRBJ2-1; CDR3: CASSNTGNEQFF; DNA: TGCGCCAGCAGCAACACAGGCAATGAGCAGTTCTTC
V: TRBV28; size: many; D: .; J: TRBJ2-2; CDR3: CASSQGIRGVGELFF; DNA: TGTGCCAGCAGCCAAGGTATCAGAGGTGTCGGGGAGCTGTTTTTT
V: TRBV30; size: .; D: .; J: TRBJ2-2; CDR3: CAWSTRGTGELFF; DNA: TGTGCCTGGAGTACCAGGGGTACCGGGGAGCTGTTTTTT
V: TRBV4-1; size: .; D: TRBD2; J: TRBJ2-1; CDR3: CASSQRATRPGTSGLNEQFF; DNA: TGCGCCAGCAGCCAAAGGGCGACTCGACCTGGGACTAGCGGCCTCAATGAGCAGTTCTTC
V: TRBV7-7; size: .; D: .; J: TRBJ2-1; CDR3: CASSSREGGYNEQFF; DNA: TGTGCTAGCAGTTCCCGGGAAGGCGGGTACAATGAGCAGTTCTTC
V: TRBV6-5; size: .; D: .; J: TRBJ2-5; CDR3: CASSYVRGGEKTQYF; DNA: TGTGCCAGCAGTTACGTCCGTGGCGGGGAGAAGACCCAGTACTTC
V: TRBV10-3; size: .; D: TRBD2; J: TRBJ2-1; CDR3: CAISASAGAIYNEQFF; DNA: TGTGCCATCAGTGCCTCAGCGGGAGCGATCTACAATGAGCAGTTCTTC
V: TRBV27; size: .; D: .; J: TRBJ2-7; CDR3: CASSSIFLPSGPSYEQYF; DNA: TGTGCCAGCAGTTCAATCTTTCTCCCGAGCGGACCGTCCTACGAGCAGTACTTC
V: TRBV7-2; size: .; D: .; J: TRBJ1-2; CDR3: CASSLAGGESNYGYTF; DNA: TGTGCCAGCAGCTTAGCGGGAGGGGAGTCTAACTATGGCTACACCTTC
V: TRBV9; size: .; D: .; J: TRBJ2-7; CDR3: CASSVDRDLSYEQYF; DNA: TGTGCCAGCAGCGTAGACAGGGATCTTTCCTACGAGCAGTACTTC
V: TRBV7-2; size: .; D: TRBD2; J: TRBJ2-7; CDR3: CASSLRAGLYEQYF; DNA: TGTGCCAGCAGCTTACGAGCGGGACTCTACGAGCAGTACTTC
V: TRBV19; size: .; D: TRBD1; J: TRBJ1-2; CDR3: CASSIVTGAGYGYTF; DNA: TGTGCCAGTAGTATAGTGACAGGGGCGGGATATGGCTACACCTTC
V: TRBV27; size: .; D: TRBD1; J: TRBJ1-4; CDR3: CASSLSTGGFGKLFF; DNA: TGTGCCAGCAGTTTGTCGACAGGGGGATTCGGAAAACTGTTTTTT
V: TRBV20-1; size: .; D: .; J: TRBJ2-1; CDR3: CSAHRAGEQFF; DNA: TGCAGTGCTCACAGGGCTGGCGAGCAGTTCTTC
V: TRBV9; size: .; D: TRBD2; J: TRBJ2-1; CDR3: CASSPMGGGSYNEQFF; DNA: TGTGCCAGCTCACCCATGGGGGGGGGCTCCTACAATGAGCAGTTCTTC
V: TRBV5-6; size: .; D: TRBD2; J: TRBJ2-7; CDR3: CASSGLLAGGLGSYEQYF; DNA: TGTGCCAGCAGCGGATTACTAGCGGGGGGCCTCGGATCCTACGAGCAGTACTTC
V: TRBV27; size: .; D: TRBD1; J: TRBJ1-1; CDR3: CASSSSGQGWLNTEAFF; DNA: TGTGCCAGCAGTTCCTCGGGACAGGGATGGTTGAACACTGAAGCTTTCTTT